These 26 T cell receptor beta chains were all obtained from the same sample, sequenced in a study of blood T cells in healthy people across ages. PCR was performed a second time for about 6 to 12 cycles using a sample-barcoded 5' primer and a J-beta primer mix. TCRdb analysed the 5' RACE reads with MiXCR anew, one entry per CDR3 protein. The sample includes about 1.6 million distinct CDR3 sequences, about 31% of them seen just once. The sequenced sample was blood. The receptors come from a woman in her thirties in good health.

This CDR3 is CASSLGVGAEAFF. Written as DNA, the CDR3 is TGTGCCAGCAGCTTAGGCGTCGGGGCTGAAGCTTTCTTT. The chain employs TRBV7-2 and TRBJ1-1; D gene unclear. CDR1 is SGHTA and CDR2 is FQGNSA in the germline V gene. The CDR3 totals 13 residues. Trimming removed 1 base from V and 6 bases from J, with 9 bases in between.

At least ten counts were recorded for this clonotype. This CDR3 reads CSVEDSGVRTDTQYF. The DNA of the CDR3 is TGCAGCGTTGAAGATAGCGGGGTTCGCACAGATACGCAGTATTTT. V usage is TRBV29-1 and J usage is TRBJ2-3; 8 bases map to TRBD2. This CDR3 is 15 amino acids long. The germline CDR1 and CDR2 sequences are SQVTM and ANQGSEA. Germline trimming cut 0 bases from V and 1 base from J; bases unmatched to any gene: 3.

This clonotype was recorded at least ten times. The chain has TRBV4-1 and TRBJ2-1, with TRBD2 as a possible D gene (6 bases). The CDR3 is 17 amino acids. V lost 3 bases, J lost 5 bases, and 20 bases lay in between. The germline V gene encodes CDR1 MGHRA and CDR2 YSYEKL. The CDR3 reads CASSQPLTGTHDNEQFF. Written as DNA, the CDR3 is TGCGCCAGCAGCCAGCCCTTAACCGGGACTCATGACAATGAGCAGTTCTTC.

This chain uses TRBV3-1 with TRBJ1-1, with D perhaps TRBD1 (6 bases). CDR3 size: 16 residues. The ends were cut back, 4 bases at V and 3 bases at J, with 18 bases in the middle. Germline assignment: CDR1 LGHDT and CDR2 YNNKEL (reference sequence). CDR3 in amino acids: CASSLRTGGRYTEAFF. The DNA of the CDR3 is TGTGCCAGCAGCCTCCGAACCGGGGGCCGATACACTGAAGCTTTCTTT.

On this clonotype: A junction boundary mismatches the germline segment, possibly from a read error. The V call is TRBV27, the J call TRBJ1-2, with 9 bases matching TRBD1. The V gene's germline CDR1 is MNHEY and CDR2 SMNVEV (reference sequence). The CDR3 is made up of 17 amino acids. The CDR3 DNA reads TGTGTCAGCAGTTTACGGGACAGGGTCCCGATTAACTATGGCTACACCTTC. This encodes CVSSLRDRVPINYGYTF.

Of note for this clonotype: A junction boundary mismatches the germline segment, possibly from a read error. The chain is built from TRBV14 and TRBJ1-1, with D unclear. Germline CDR1 is SGHDN and CDR2 is FVKESK. CDR3 length: 16 residues. The CDR3, as DNA: TGTGCCAGCAGTCCCTGGGCGGGAAGAGCGAACACTGGAGCTTTCTTT. Residues: CASSPWAGRANTGAFF.

V gene TRBV20-1 combines with J gene TRBJ1-5; D is unclear. Looked up from germline, CDR1 is DFQATT and CDR2 is SNEGSKA (reference sequence). V was pared by 1 base and J by 0 bases, with 13 bases between. The CDR3 runs to 16 residues. The CDR3: CSARVPLEYSNQPQHF. The CDR3 DNA is TGCAGTGCTAGAGTCCCTCTTGAATATAGCAATCAGCCCCAGCATTTT.

V gene TRBV10-3 combines with J gene TRBJ2-3; perhaps TRBD2 as D (6 bases). V lost 0 bases and J lost 1, with 8 bases in between. CDR3 length: 15 amino acids. Germline V gene lookup returns CDR1 ENHRY and CDR2 SYGVKD. CDR3 sequence: CAISESGTGTDTQYF. The CDR3 region has the DNA TGTGCCATCAGTGAGTCAGGGACTGGCACAGATACGCAGTATTTT.

This chain joins TRBV7-6 and TRBJ2-1, with TRBD2 identical over 15 bases. The germline CDR1 and CDR2 sequences are SGHVS and FNYEAQ. This CDR3 contains 17 residues. Trimming cost V 5 bases and J 6 bases; bases outside gene matches: 8. This CDR3 is CASSDPGTSGGLNEQFF. In DNA form, the CDR3 reads TGTGCCAGCAGCGACCCCGGGACTAGCGGGGGGCTCAATGAGCAGTTCTTC.

V and J are TRBV12-3 or TRBV12-4 and TRBJ2-4, with TRBD2 identical over 7 bases. V shed 5 bases and J 7 bases; nucleotides not matched to a gene: 11. The length of the CDR3 is 15 residues. This CDR3 reads CASSPSPGLGNIQYF. The CDR3 DNA sequence: TGTGCCAGCAGTCCGAGCCCCGGACTAGGGAACATTCAGTACTTC.

V usage is TRBV5-1 and J usage is TRBJ1-1; the D is unclear. The CDR3 sequence is 15 residues long. Germline lookup yields CDR1 SGHRS and CDR2 YFSETQ. V lost 0 bases and J lost 1, with 10 bases in between. CDR3 sequence reads: CASSLGSRQNTEAFF. The DNA for the CDR3 is TGCGCCAGCAGCTTGGGGAGTCGGCAGAACACTGAAGCTTTCTTT.

The chain employs TRBV5-1 and TRBJ2-2; 7 nucleotides align to TRBD1. V gave up 6 bases and J gave up 3 bases; unmatched junction bases: 14. This CDR3 comprises 17 residues. Germline lookup yields CDR1 SGHRS and CDR2 YFSETQ. The chain's CDR3 is CASIPTGASGDTGELFF. CDR3 bases: TGCGCCAGCATCCCTACAGGGGCCAGCGGCGACACCGGGGAGCTGTTTTTT.

The CDR3 region is CAISESRGSTDTQYF. The CDR3 nucleotides are TGTGCCATCAGTGAGTCAAGGGGGAGCACAGATACGCAGTATTTT. The rearrangement links TRBV10-3 to TRBJ2-3; weak D call: TRBD1 (6 bases). The CDR3 covers 15 residues. Germline V gene data show CDR1 as ENHRY and CDR2 as SYGVKD. The V end was cut by 0 bases, the J end by 0 bases, with 7 bases between.

This clonotype was counted between two and nine times. The V and J genes are TRBV27 and TRBJ2-1; 8 bases are shared with TRBD2. The CDR3 has 16 amino acids. Germline V gene lookup returns CDR1 MNHEY and CDR2 SMNVEV (reference sequence). V was clipped by 6 bases and J by 1 base; unmatched bases: 8. The CDR3 DNA is TGTGCCAGCAGCCACGAGACTAGCGTTTCCTACAATGAGCAGTTCTTC. Protein product: CASSHETSVSYNEQFF.

This clonotype showed up just a few times. This chain connects TRBV27 to TRBJ2-5; 9 bases line up with TRBD1. Germline V gene data show CDR1 as MNHEY and CDR2 as SMNVEV (reference sequence). J lost 4 bases, V lost 4 bases, and 4 bases had no gene match. The CDR3 runs 14 residues. The CDR3 region is CASSSRTGAETQYF. The CDR3 bases are TGTGCCAGCAGTTCAAGGACAGGGGCAGAGACCCAGTACTTC.

This clonotype was picked up many times. It may be a read error: a sequence one base away is much more abundant. The chain combines TRBV7-2 with TRBJ1-2; no reliable D call. The CDR3 covers 11 residues. The germline gives CDR1 SGHTA, CDR2 FQGNSA. The ends were cut back, 5 bases at V and 3 bases at J, with 4 bases in the middle. In nucleotides, the CDR3 is TGTGCCAGCAGCCGGGACTATGGCTACACCTTC. Residues: CASSRDYGYTF.

This clonotype showed up just a few times. The CDR3: CSVEDQWTGDGYTF. For the CDR3, the DNA is TGCAGCGTTGAAGATCAATGGACAGGGGATGGCTACACCTTC. J is TRBJ1-2 and V is TRBV29-1; the match to TRBD1 covers 9 bases. The CDR3 spans 14 residues. Trimming cost V 0 bases and J 6 bases; bases outside gene matches: 5. Germline loops: CDR1 SQVTM, CDR2 ANQGSEA.

This clonotype has a handful of counts. A much larger clone differs from this one at a single base, so this may be a read error. The chain employs TRBV6-5 and TRBJ2-1; no clear D. The germline CDR1 and CDR2 sequences are MNHEY and SVGAGI. CDR3 length equals 15 residues. As DNA, the CDR3 is TGTGCCAGCAGTTACGGCTTAGAATCTACAAATGAGCGGTTCTTC. Protein product: CASSYGLESTNERFF.

The V and J genes are TRBV7-9 and TRBJ1-4; 10 bases are a match to TRBD1. The CDR3 extends over 18 amino acids. Looked up from germline, CDR1 is SEHNR and CDR2 is FQNEAQ (reference sequence). J gave up 3 bases and V 2 bases, and 9 bases lay outside the gene matches. CDR3 in DNA: TGTGCCAGCAGCTTACCCCAGGGACAGGGGCCATCTAATGAAAAACTGTTTTTT. Translated: CASSLPQGQGPSNEKLFF.

In its sample, this clonotype was seen many times. The chain has TRBV29-1 and TRBJ2-3, with a tentative D call TRBD1 (5 bases). From germline, CDR1 is SQVTM and CDR2 ANQGSEA. V was trimmed by 3 bases and J by 3 bases, leaving 10 bases between them. The length of the CDR3 is 13 residues. CDR3 coding DNA: TGCAGCGTTGATTTTAGGGGTACAGATACGCAGTATTTT. Its protein product is CSVDFRGTDTQYF.

The V gene is TRBV27, the J gene TRBJ1-1; 9 bases map to TRBD1. After removal of 5 bases from V and 4 bases from J, the junction contained 11 bases not matched to a gene. Germline CDR1 and CDR2: MNHEY and SMNVEV (reference sequence). The CDR3 has 16 amino acids. CDR3 region: CASSIEQGAGSTEAFF. DNA of the CDR3: TGTGCCAGCAGTATTGAACAGGGGGCCGGGAGCACTGAAGCTTTCTTT.

The chain uses TRBV10-2 and TRBJ2-7; 10 bases agree with TRBD1. CDR1 is WSHSY, CDR2 SAAADI, per germline. This CDR3 region has 13 residues. The trim removed 10 bases at V and 2 bases at J, leaving 5 bases unmatched. The CDR3 coding sequence is TGCGCCACCAGGGGACAGGGGCCCTACGAGCAGTACTTC. Translated, it gives CATRGQGPYEQYF.

V is TRBV20-1 and J is TRBJ2-2, with D unclear. There are 10 residues in the CDR3. Looked up from germline, CDR1 is DFQATT and CDR2 is SNEGSKA (reference sequence). Trimming took 1 base from V and 6 from J, leaving 0 bases between them. The CDR3 DNA is TGCAGTGCTAGAGCCGGGGAGCTGTTTTTT. This gives the protein CSARAGELFF.

This clonotype came up a few times. An end of the junction does not agree with germline; a read error may underlie this. The chain is built from TRBV3-1 and TRBJ2-7; D is perhaps TRBD1 or TRBD2 (5 bases each). CDR1 LGHDT and CDR2 YNNKEL come from the germline V gene (reference sequence). CDR3 length equals 14 residues. The CDR3 sequence: CANSLNRGGLEQYF. The DNA for the CDR3 is TGTGCCAACAGCCTCAATAGGGGCGGGCTCGAGCAGTACTTC.

The V and J genes are TRBV21-1 and TRBJ1-1; the table gives TRBD1 as D, unverified against the DNA. TRBV21-1 is termed a pseudogene. CDR3 length equals 16 residues. The DNA for the CDR3 is TGTGCCAGCAGCAAGCCCGTGCGCAGGGGGCACACTGAAGCTTTCTTT. Encoded protein: CASSKPVRRGHTEAFF.

The chain uses TRBV7-3 and TRBJ2-5, with 10 bases that match TRBD1. The CDR3 consists of 13 residues. Germline CDR1 is SGHTA and CDR2 is FQGTGA. Losses at the gene ends were 4 bases for V and 10 bases for J; bases not matched to a gene: 6. The CDR3 DNA reads TGTGCCAGCAGCTCCCGGACAGGGGGGGTCCAGTACTTC. Translated: CASSSRTGGVQYF.